This TCR beta chain was documented in a study of blood T cell repertoires in COVID-19. At the level of the study: The United States, Italy and Spain provided the acute and convalescent COVID-19 samples. The cDNA or gDNA used as material had been derived from T cells, B-cell-depleted T cells, or PBMCs.

Sequencing used immunoSEQ multiplex PCR; TCRdb keeps in-frame clones, though not all of them. This table holds about 370,000 clones, around 91% found once. This CDR3 spans 15 amino acids. Germline CDR1 reads MNHEY; CDR2 reads SMNVEV (reference sequence). V was shortened by 2 bases and J by 2 bases, with 12 bases between the two germline ends. This clonotype was obtained from a man aged 18 to 35 with active or convalescent COVID-19. Sequenced sample: peripheral blood. This chain uses TRBV27 with TRBJ1-1; D is possibly TRBD1 (5 bases). For the CDR3, the DNA is TGTGCCAGCAGTTTACCAGGGTATCCCAACACTGAAGCTTTCTTT. It yields the protein CASSLPGYPNTEAFF.